This T cell receptor (beta chain) originates from a study of cytomegalovirus exposure and HLA in healthy donors. CDR1 GTSNPN and CDR2 SVGIG come from the germline V gene (reference sequence). The CDR3 extends over 14 amino acids. Between the trimmed V and J ends, which lost 0 bases and 6 bases, there was a span of 15 bases. PCR involved 60 Vbeta and 13 Jbeta primers. Under the authors' procedure: Unique TCR beta chains totaled approximately 83 million in a later count, with about 11 million of them shared. Only in-frame clones appear in the TCRdb table, and some are missing; sequencing was by immunoSEQ multiplex PCR. D and trimming were read from the DNA, whereas the V and J calls and clone size are those reported in that table. Of 120,000 to 150,000 clones detected, 70% to 85% appear once; the ten largest clones hold approximately 1.9%. Points on this clone: Antigen specificity is unknown.

General study findings and limits: Through in vitro validation, a few CMV-associated chains were shown to be specific for CMV antigens. A later analysis found that most CMV-associated TCR beta chains appeared HLA-restricted.

This sequence originates from a woman in her thirties or forties in good health and CMV-seronegative. Sequenced material: PBMCs. The J gene is TRBJ2-7, the V gene TRBV30; TRBD2 might be the D (6 bases). As DNA, the CDR3 is TGTGCCTGGAGTGTAGATTCGCTGGGACTCGAGCAGTACTTC. Translated: CAWSVDSLGLEQYF.